This T cell receptor (beta chain) appears in the sequencing data of a study of T cells in Graves' hyperthyroidism and ophthalmopathy. TCR beta CDR3 regions were amplified from RNA transcripts. Using the HTBI primer set, a first-round RT-PCR was run on the TCR CDR3. Via MiXCR, TCRdb re-called the multiplex PCR reads, giving one row per CDR3 protein. The sample shows hundreds of thousands of distinct CDR3 sequences, less than 25% of them seen only once. Germline CDR1 is DFQATT and CDR2 is SNEGSKA (reference sequence). With 3 bases removed from V and 7 bases from J, the gap between germline ends came to 10 bases. This CDR3 has 13 residues.

This clonotype was sampled from a man aged 30 to 39 with Graves' ophthalmopathy. The chain has TRBV20-1 and TRBJ1-6; D not resolved. What was sequenced was blood. The CDR3 nucleotides read TGCAGTGCTAGCCTAGACGGGAATTCACCCCTCCACTTT. It codes for CSASLDGNSPLHF.